Presented here are 32 T cell receptor beta chains from one specimen sequenced in a study of Graves' ophthalmopathy and Graves' hyperthyroidism. Amplified TCR beta CDR3 regions were obtained using RNA transcripts as template. HTBI-primed first-round RT-PCR preceded second-round multiplex PCR. TCRdb itself ran the multiplex PCR reads through MiXCR, one entry per CDR3 protein. There are hundreds of thousands of distinct CDR3 sequences in the sample; around 21% occur only once, and under 3.5% lies in the top ten. Sequenced sample: peripheral blood. All receptors derive from a woman younger than 30 with stable Graves' hyperthyroidism.

This rearrangement joins TRBV6-2 or TRBV6-3 to TRBJ2-7; 11 bases are a match to TRBD2. The V gene end was trimmed by 2 bases and the J gene end by 7 bases; junction bases not matched to a gene: 13. In germline, CDR1 is MNHEY, CDR2 SVGEGT. CDR3 length: 17 amino acids. CDR3 residues: CASSYLPLAGGYYEQYF. Here the CDR3 DNA reads TGTGCCAGCAGTTACCTCCCCCTAGCGGGGGGTTACTATGAGCAGTACTTC.

This clonotype was seen at least ten times. This sequence joins TRBV6-2 or TRBV6-3 and TRBJ1-1; D is ambiguous. Germline V CDR1 and CDR2: MNHEY, SVGEGT. The CDR3 has 11 amino acids. V lost 2 bases, J lost 9 bases, and 7 bases lay in between. CDR3 region: CASSYRDKAFF. The CDR3 DNA is TGTGCCAGCAGTTACCGTGATAAAGCTTTCTTT.

This clonotype showed up many times. The chain links TRBV2 to TRBJ1-1; possible D gene TRBD1, 5 bases. V dropped 5 bases and J dropped 7 bases, with 11 bases sitting between them. The CDR3 has 12 amino acids. Germline V lookup: CDR1 SNHLY, CDR2 FYNNEI. The CDR3 DNA sequence: TGTGCCAGCAGTCCTGACAGCCTTGAAGCTTTCTTT. It codes for CASSPDSLEAFF.

This chain connects TRBV12-3 or TRBV12-4 to TRBJ1-5; the match to TRBD1 covers 10 bases. Germline trimming cut 6 bases from V and 6 bases from J; bases unmatched to any gene: 5. The CDR3 totals 14 residues. CDR3 nucleotide sequence: TGTGCCAGCAGGGGACAGGGGATCCGTCAGCCCCAGCATTTT. Translating it yields CASRGQGIRQPQHF.

The sample holds many counts of this clonotype. The CDR3, as DNA: TGCGCCAGCAGCACGGAATCAGGGCAGTGGCAGCCCCAGCATTTT. Its protein product is CASSTESGQWQPQHF. The chain combines TRBV5-1 with TRBJ1-5; a weak D match, TRBD1 (5 bases). CDR1 and CDR2 from the germline V gene are SGHRS and YFSETQ. CDR3 size: 15 residues. V lost 4 bases and J 7 bases, leaving 18 bases between the germline ends.

A note on this clonotype: One junction end does not reproduce the germline sequence, and a read error may be involved. The chain joins TRBV6-5 to TRBJ2-5; D ambiguous. From germline, CDR1 is MNHEY and CDR2 SVGAGI. The CDR3 loop spans 14 amino acids. The CDR3 DNA follows: TGCGCCAGCAGCTACTCGAACAGACAAGAGACCCAGTACTTC. This translates into CASSYSNRQETQYF.

The chain uses TRBV6-1 and TRBJ1-1; no definite D call. V was clipped by 7 bases and J by 3 bases, with 3 bases between them. The length of the CDR3 is 10 residues. Germline-derived CDR1 and CDR2 are MNHNS and SASEGT. CDR3 in DNA: TGTGCCAGCAAGTACACTGAAGCTTTCTTT. Translating it yields CASKYTEAFF.

This clonotype occurred many times. The chain joins TRBV5-6 to TRBJ2-7, with 8 bases lining up with TRBD1. The CDR3 has 14 amino acids. Looked up from germline, CDR1 is SGHDT and CDR2 is YYEEEE. V lost 3 bases and J lost 3; bases outside the gene matches: 5. This CDR3 is CASSSMTGVYEQYF. Written as DNA, the CDR3 is TGTGCCAGCAGCTCGATGACAGGGGTCTACGAGCAGTACTTC.

This sequence joins TRBV2 and TRBJ1-5; weak D call: TRBD1 (5 bases). Trimming cost V 8 bases and J 0 bases, with 11 bases left between them. This CDR3 comprises 14 residues. Germline assignment: CDR1 SNHLY and CDR2 FYNNEI. The CDR3 DNA is TGTGCCAGCCTTGAGGACAATAGCAATCAGCCCCAGCATTTT. Its translation: CASLEDNSNQPQHF.

This clonotype came up many times. This chain connects TRBV28 to TRBJ2-7; TRBD2 might be the D (5 bases). Trimming pared 7 bases from V and 3 bases from J, leaving 16 bases between. The CDR3 totals 14 residues. Per the germline V gene, CDR1 is MDHEN and CDR2 is SYDVKM. As DNA, the CDR3 is TGTGCCAGCATACCCACTTCCGGGGTCTACGAGCAGTACTTC. Protein product: CASIPTSGVYEQYF.

This clonotype was seen many times. The chain carries TRBV15 and TRBJ1-5; possibly TRBD1 for D (5 bases). Germline loops: CDR1 LNHNV, CDR2 YYDKDF (reference sequence). With 3 bases removed from V and 8 bases from J, the gap between germline ends came to 17 bases. The CDR3 extends over 15 amino acids. As DNA, the CDR3 is TGTGCCACCAGCAGCCATACCTCCAGGGAAAAGCCCCAGCATTTT. Translating gives CATSSHTSREKPQHF.

As for this clonotype: Possible read error: a much larger clone is one base away. The chain uses TRBV6-4 and TRBJ1-3; D perhaps matches TRBD1 (6 bases). Trimming took off 8 bases at V and 0 bases at J, with 14 bases between the two ends. Germline V CDR1 and CDR2: MRHNA, SNTAGT. The CDR3 spans 15 residues. CDR3 region: CASRLTGNSGNTIYF. CDR3 coding DNA: TGTGCCAGCCGTCTCACAGGGAACTCTGGAAACACCATATATTTT.

This clonotype was seen at least ten times. The J gene is TRBJ1-5, the V gene TRBV10-2, with a weak D call TRBD1 (5 bases). The CDR3 spans 13 residues. V lost 5 bases to trimming and J lost 3 bases, with 8 bases between them. Per the germline V gene, CDR1 is WSHSY and CDR2 is SAAADI. The CDR3 region has the DNA TGCGCCAGCAGTCCGGGGGTCAATCAGCCCCAGCATTTT. Translated: CASSPGVNQPQHF.

This clonotype showed up many times. J is TRBJ2-5 and V is TRBV11-2; D is unclear. Germline V gene data show CDR1 as SGHAT and CDR2 as FQNNGV. V lost 1 base, J lost 5 bases, and 8 bases lay in between. The CDR3 loop spans 13 amino acids. The CDR3 spells CASSLGRLETQYF. The DNA of the CDR3 is TGTGCCAGCAGCTTAGGTAGACTGGAGACCCAGTACTTC.

This clonotype showed up just once. This chain joins TRBV28 and TRBJ2-5; TRBD1 aligns across 8 bases. CDR3 length equals 13 residues. CDR1 MDHEN and CDR2 SYDVKM come from the germline V gene. After removal of 5 bases from V and 5 bases from J, the junction contained 4 bases not matched to a gene. This CDR3 reads CASSDRGSETQYF. CDR3 DNA sequence: TGTGCCAGCAGTGACAGGGGATCGGAGACCCAGTACTTC.

This clonotype was detected ten times or more. The chain links TRBV28 to TRBJ1-1, with 7 bases that match TRBD1. Germline V lookup: CDR1 MDHEN, CDR2 SYDVKM. V lost 2 bases to trimming and J lost 0 bases; unmatched junction nucleotides: 3. The CDR3 runs to 15 residues. CDR3 sequence reads: CASSLQGGMNTEAFF. CDR3 coding DNA: TGTGCCAGCAGTTTACAGGGGGGCATGAACACTGAAGCTTTCTTT.

This clonotype was observed at least ten times. In DNA, the CDR3 is TGTGCCAGCAGCCCTAGACAGGGGGGGCCCGGGGAGCTGTTTTTT. Protein product: CASSPRQGGPGELFF. V usage is TRBV11-3 and J usage is TRBJ2-2, with 9 bases matching TRBD1. Germline V lookup: CDR1 SGHNT, CDR2 YENEEA. The CDR3 is 15 residues long. Trimming took 5 bases from V and 6 from J; bases not matched to a gene: 7.

This clonotype was counted many times. This sequence joins TRBV30 and TRBJ2-5; 10 bases are shared with TRBD2. Trimming at V came to 3 bases and at J to 5 bases, leaving 6 bases not matched to a gene. Germline lookup yields CDR1 GTSNPN and CDR2 SVGIG (reference sequence). This CDR3 region has 14 residues. CDR3 sequence reads: CAWRGLARVETQYF. Written as DNA, the CDR3 is TGTGCCTGGAGGGGACTAGCGAGAGTCGAGACCCAGTACTTC.

The sample holds many counts of this clonotype. The chain combines TRBV6-1 with TRBJ2-5; no firm D call. With 0 bases removed from V and 2 bases from J, the gap between germline ends came to 16 bases. The CDR3 is 17 amino acids. In germline, CDR1 is MNHNS, CDR2 SASEGT. Here the CDR3 reads CASSEAEKKDQQETQYF. CDR3 sequence (DNA): TGTGCCAGCAGTGAAGCGGAGAAGAAGGACCAGCAAGAGACCCAGTACTTC.

This clonotype was detected only once. This sequence joins TRBV9 and TRBJ1-6; no definite D call. V lost 0 bases, J lost 8 bases, and 6 bases lay in between. CDR1 SGDLS and CDR2 YYNGEE come from the germline V gene. The CDR3 runs to 13 residues. CDR3 nucleotides: TGTGCCAGCAGCGTAGGGGAGGATTCACCCCTCCACTTT. It translates to CASSVGEDSPLHF.

This chain connects TRBV5-5 to TRBJ1-2; D may be TRBD1 (5 bases). The CDR3 runs 14 residues. Germline V gives CDR1 SGHKS, CDR2 YYEKEE (reference sequence). V gave up 1 base and J gave up 7 bases, with 14 bases separating them. The CDR3 sequence: CASSLPGGSAGYTF. For the CDR3, the DNA is TGTGCCAGCAGCTTGCCTGGGGGAAGTGCTGGCTACACCTTC.

This clonotype was seen at least ten times. CDR3 in amino acids: CAISVYVGEQYF. The CDR3 nucleotides read TGTGCCATCAGTGTTTATGTCGGCGAGCAGTACTTC. V is TRBV10-3 and J is TRBJ2-7; D remains ambiguous. Germline lookup yields CDR1 ENHRY and CDR2 SYGVKD. The CDR3 sequence is 12 residues long. V shed 4 bases and J shed 6 bases, with 10 bases lying between them.

The J gene is TRBJ1-2, the V gene TRBV6-5; D is possibly TRBD1 (5 bases). Germline V gene data show CDR1 as MNHEY and CDR2 as SVGAGI. This CDR3 is built from 13 residues. Trimming removed 2 bases at V and 8 bases at J, with 12 bases between. The CDR3 sequence: CASSYLAGSGYTF. The CDR3 DNA is TGTGCCAGCAGTTACCTGGCAGGGTCGGGCTACACCTTC.

This clonotype was detected ten times or more. The J gene is TRBJ1-1, the V gene TRBV30, with D unresolved. This CDR3 is built from 13 residues. The germline gives CDR1 GTSNPN, CDR2 SVGIG (reference sequence). V gave up 2 bases and J gave up 6 bases, with 13 bases separating them. CDR3 sequence (DNA): TGTGCCTGGAGTTTGGGGATTCGCGCTGAAGCTTTCTTT. This codes for CAWSLGIRAEAFF. The full variable domain, in which reference TRBV30 and TRBJ1-1 provide the parts outside the CDR3, is SQTIHQWPATLVQPVGSPLSLECTVEGTSNPNLYWYRQAAGRGLQLLFYSVGIGQISSEVPQNLSASRPQDRQFILSSKKLLLSDSGFYLCAWSLGIRAEAFFGQGTRLTVV.

This clonotype was detected many times. V usage is TRBV13 and J usage is TRBJ2-7, with 16 bases identical to TRBD2. CDR1 and CDR2 from the germline V gene are PRHDT and FYEKMQ (reference sequence). The CDR3 sequence is 17 residues long. Trimming cost V 4 bases and J 2 bases; bases outside gene matches: 5. CDR3 sequence: CASSSGTSGRGTYEQYF. The CDR3 DNA reads TGTGCCAGCAGCTCCGGGACTAGCGGGAGGGGGACCTACGAGCAGTACTTC.

This clonotype was counted a few times. The rearrangement links TRBV12-3 or TRBV12-4 to TRBJ2-5; D gene unclear. The CDR3 length is 15 residues. The V end was cut by 5 bases, the J end by 2 bases, with 15 bases between. CDR3 nucleotide sequence: TGTGCCAGCAGTCGCCCGGACGGTACGCAAGAGACCCAGTACTTC. Translation gives CASSRPDGTQETQYF.

The rearrangement joins TRBV6-8 to TRBJ1-5; D remains ambiguous. The ends were cut back, 2 bases at V and 1 base at J, with 9 bases in the middle. The CDR3 contains 15 residues. Per the germline V gene, CDR1 is MNHGY and CDR2 is SAAAGT. The CDR3 loop reads CASSYPPSSNQPQHF. The CDR3 bases are TGTGCCAGCAGTTACCCCCCCTCCAGCAATCAGCCCCAGCATTTT.

This clonotype was recorded at least ten times. The rearrangement uses TRBV2 and TRBJ1-6; D not certain. This CDR3 spans 13 amino acids. Germline values: CDR1 SNHLY, CDR2 FYNNEI. V shed 7 bases and J shed 8 bases, with 12 bases lying between them. CDR3 coding DNA: TGTGCCAGCATACGAGAAACAGATTCACCCCTCCACTTT. This translates into CASIRETDSPLHF. Supplemented by reference TRBV2 and TRBJ1-6, the full variable domain reads EPEVTQTPSHQVTQMGQEVILRCVPISNHLYFYWYRQILGQKVEFLVSFYNNEISEKSEIFDDQFSVERPDGSNFTLKIRSTKLEDSAMYFCASIRETDSPLHFGNGTRLTVT.

This clonotype was counted many times. The chain carries TRBV20-1 and TRBJ1-4, with D possibly matching TRBD1 (6 bases). Germline assignment: CDR1 DFQATT and CDR2 SNEGSKA (reference sequence). There are 15 residues in the CDR3. V lost 3 bases to trimming and J lost 6 bases, with 17 bases between them. The CDR3 loop reads CSASVGGGWDEKLFF. The DNA of the CDR3 is TGCAGTGCTAGTGTTGGGGGCGGTTGGGATGAAAAACTGTTTTTT.

This chain connects TRBV10-3 to TRBJ2-7; no clear D. V was shortened by 3 bases and J by 10 bases, with 7 bases between the two germline ends. CDR1 ENHRY and CDR2 SYGVKD come from the germline V gene. This CDR3 comprises 10 residues. CDR3 nucleotides: TGTGCCATCAGTGACGGCCCCCAGTACTTC. Amino acid sequence: CAISDGPQYF.

V gene TRBV20-1 combines with J gene TRBJ1-5; TRBD1 might be the D (6 bases). The CDR3 loop spans 13 amino acids. Germline CDR1 and CDR2: DFQATT and SNEGSKA (reference sequence). The V end was cut by 5 bases, the J end by 6 bases, with 14 bases between. The CDR3: CSAHGQSAQPQHF. The CDR3 DNA is TGCAGTGCTCATGGACAGTCCGCTCAGCCCCAGCATTTT.

In this sample, this clonotype turned up many times. The chain employs TRBV12-3 or TRBV12-4 and TRBJ1-6; D gene uncertain. V dropped 8 bases and J dropped 6 bases, with 8 bases sitting between them. This CDR3 comprises 12 residues. CDR3 amino acids: CASSPPNSPLHF. In DNA form, the CDR3 reads TGTGCCAGCTCACCCCCTAATTCACCCCTCCACTTT.